This passage covers 5 T cell receptor beta chains from one sample sequenced in a study of CD8+ T cells in alopecia areata (dated by TCRdb to the late 2010s). Taken with the paper, the label for time point translates to: around 26 weeks on oral tofacitinib. Reading the label with the study, this specimen's treatment or condition is: oral pan-JAK inhibitor, 5-10 mg twice daily. Receptors were amplified or captured by the immunoSEQ multiplex PCR assay. To provide template for TCR sequencing, every sample had RNA extracted and reverse transcribed into cDNA. As stored in TCRdb, this immuneACCESS dataset retains in-frame rearrangements with V and J assigned. A fraction of the clones does not appear; measured against another copy, unresolved V genes explain less than half of the discrepancy, and the remainder lacks a known reason. This sample has under 350,000 clones in its table, and roughly 50% of those were observed once. Jointly, the top ten make up less than 2% of the sample.

Sequenced here: CD4+ T cells sorted from blood, sampled at week 24, from a patient treated with tofacitinib. The source is a human donor with alopecia areata.

This clone has a single count. This chain uses TRBV6-5 with TRBJ2-6; possibly TRBD1 for D (5 bases). V was cut by 6 bases and J by 0 bases, with 9 bases left in between. Looked up from germline, CDR1 is MNHEY and CDR2 is SVGAGI. The CDR3 loop spans 15 amino acids. The CDR3 loop is CASSLGHSGANVLTF. Here the CDR3 DNA reads TGTGCCAGCAGCCTCGGACACTCTGGGGCCAACGTCCTGACTTTC.

This clone showed up just a few times. The chain couples TRBV7-8 to TRBJ1-6, with D possibly being TRBD1 (6 bases). Trimming removed 4 bases at V and 9 bases at J, with 16 bases between. The CDR3 runs 15 residues. Germline V gene sequence: CDR1 SGHVS, CDR2 FQNEAQ. CDR3 sequence reads: CASSWNRDGASPLHF. The CDR3 bases are TGTGCCAGCAGCTGGAACAGGGATGGGGCTTCACCCCTCCACTTT.

This clone has more than one count but fewer than ten. This chain links TRBV5-1 with TRBJ1-2, with a weak D call TRBD1 (5 bases). V dropped 0 bases and J dropped 0 bases, with 9 bases sitting between them. The CDR3 loop spans 15 amino acids. Germline V gene lookup returns CDR1 SGHRS and CDR2 YFSETQ. As DNA, the CDR3 is TGCGCCAGCAGCTTGGATCAGGGAGCTAACTATGGCTACACCTTC. As protein: CASSLDQGANYGYTF.

The CDR3 nucleotides read TGTGCCAGCAGGGCGACAGGGGATTATGGCTACACCTTC. This encodes CASRATGDYGYTF. This sequence joins TRBV28 and TRBJ1-2; TRBD1 matches 8 bases. V trimming: 6 bases; J trimming: 5 bases; junction bases outside the gene matches: 5. CDR1 is MDHEN and CDR2 is SYDVKM in the germline V gene. The CDR3 has 13 amino acids.

The chain couples TRBV9 to TRBJ2-6; D remains ambiguous. CDR1 and CDR2 from the germline V gene are SGDLS and YYNGEE. The CDR3 spans 17 residues. V gave up 4 bases and J gave up 2 bases, with 16 bases separating them. Written as DNA, the CDR3 is TGTGCCAGCAGCTCTCATCGGTTGGTAGCTGGGGCCAACGTCCTGACTTTC. Translated: CASSSHRLVAGANVLTF.